This T cell receptor beta chain was captured in a study of cytomegalovirus exposure and HLA in healthy donors. Clones were read by immunoSEQ multiplex PCR, and TCRdb kept only the in-frame ones, dropping some. Here the sample spans approximately 270,000 clones, more than 75% being singletons. This CDR3 is 11 amino acids long. Germline CDR1 is SGHTA and CDR2 is FQGNSA. V lost 1 base, J lost 4 bases, and 2 bases lay in between. Remarks on this clone: What it binds is unknown.

Study-wide results and caveats: It was reported that the classifier diagnosed cytomegalovirus status with high specificity and sensitivity in both the original and validation cohorts.

This receptor was obtained from a man aged 18 to 29 in good health and CMV-seropositive. The specimen sequenced was PBMCs. This chain uses TRBV7-2 with TRBJ2-7; D gene uncertain. The CDR3 nucleotides are TGTGCCAGCAGCTTAGTGTACGAGCAGTACTTC. Protein sequence: CASSLVYEQYF.